The subject of this entry is one T cell receptor beta chain. No antigen is known for it. The sample belongs to a study of beta chain features in type 1 diabetes. Findings and limits, study-wide: All four CD4+ subsets from Type 1 diabetes patients carried moderately but significantly shorter TCRB CDR3s.

Expressed TCRB transcripts were sequenced, since all the RNA that had been isolated was reverse transcribed. Here immunoSEQ multiplex PCR was the method, and the copy in TCRdb shows in-frame clones only, minus some. The table shows approximately 150,000 clones, with about 12% occurring only once. CDR1 is SEHNR and CDR2 is FQNEAQ in the germline V gene (reference sequence). The CDR3 contains 17 residues. V lost 5 bases and J 0 bases, leaving 17 bases between the germline ends. Sequenced material: central memory CD4+ T cells from blood. The receptor was derived from a man aged 18 to 35 with type 1 diabetes. The J gene is TRBJ1-5, the V gene TRBV7-9, with D hard to call. The CDR3 protein is CASSAVWGENSNQPQHF. The CDR3 DNA sequence: TGTGCCAGCAGCGCAGTCTGGGGAGAAAATAGCAATCAGCCCCAGCATTTT.